The present T cell receptor beta chain was sequenced within a study of blood T cell repertoires in COVID-19. Background on the study: Samples of COVID-19 (acute and convalescent) were obtained from the United States, Italy and Spain. Sample material is recorded as cDNA or gDNA derived from T cells, B-cell-depleted T cells, or PBMCs.

Seattle patients were enrolled during active infection and followed longitudinally. Original data processing: Using reference gene primer amplification, nucleated cell counts were estimated. TCRdb's table, derived via immunoSEQ multiplex PCR, lists solely in-frame clones and lacks some. V and J calls and clone size are as listed in that table; D and trimming were resolved from the DNA. The data show 400,000 or so clones, roughly 90% seen once. Trimming left V 0 bases short and J 2 bases short, with 12 bases between. The germline V gene has CDR1 SGDLS and CDR2 YYNGEE. The CDR3 spans 16 residues. The sample holds one count of this clone.

The sequenced material came from peripheral blood. The chain carries TRBV9 and TRBJ2-4, with D maybe TRBD1 (6 bases). This clonotype was obtained from a woman between 40 and 55 years old with COVID-19, enrolled during active disease. This CDR3 reads CASSVGGRGTKNIQYF. The CDR3 DNA reads as TGTGCCAGCAGCGTAGGGGGGCGCGGAACCAAAAACATTCAGTACTTC.